The clone carrying this T cell receptor beta chain occurred a few times. Its antigen is undetermined. One entry per CDR3 protein results from TCRdb running MiXCR on the RT-PCR reads. The sample has more than 450,000 distinct CDR3 sequences, roughly 10% seen once. This CDR3 is built from 16 residues. V lost 3 bases to trimming and J lost 0 bases, with 16 bases between them. This sample was included in a study of response to subunit inactivated influenza vaccine. The study's findings and limits: Each seasonal influenza vaccination recruits few new T cells, the authors suggested.

These same data were also listed under a study on T cells expressing NK-cell markers. That work states: Production of TCR beta cDNA relied on 5'RACE template switching with UMIs. Sequencing of TCR beta repertoires drew on sorted CD3+CD56+NKG2C+, CD3+CD56+NKG2C- and CD3+CD56-NKG2C+ T cells. The study found dominant NKG2C+ clonotypes at roughly 1.0-7.5% of CD8+ T cells in roughly six donors.

The sample was PBMCs from blood, taken on the day of vaccination. The chain has TRBV5-7 and TRBJ2-7, with D perhaps matching TRBD2 (6 bases). TRBV5-7 is treated as an ORF (open reading frame) with a function not yet certain. The receptor was isolated from a man between 45 and 60 years old who received an inactivated influenza vaccine. This chain's CDR3 is CASSSLEGLYSYEQYF. CDR3 sequence (DNA): TGTGCCAGCAGCTCTCTCGAGGGACTTTACTCCTACGAGCAGTACTTC.